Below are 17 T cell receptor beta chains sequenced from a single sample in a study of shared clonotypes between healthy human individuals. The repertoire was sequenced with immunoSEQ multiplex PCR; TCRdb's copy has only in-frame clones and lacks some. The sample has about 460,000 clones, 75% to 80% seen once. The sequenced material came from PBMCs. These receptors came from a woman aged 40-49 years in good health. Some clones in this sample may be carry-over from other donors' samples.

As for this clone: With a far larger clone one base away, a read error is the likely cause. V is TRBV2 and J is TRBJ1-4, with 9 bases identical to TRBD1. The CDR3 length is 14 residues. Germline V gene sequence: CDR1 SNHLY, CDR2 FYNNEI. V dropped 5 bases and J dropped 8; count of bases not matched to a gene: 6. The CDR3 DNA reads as TGTGCCAGCAGTTGGGGACAGGGCGAAGAAAAACTGTTTTTT. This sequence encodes CASSWGQGEEKLFF.

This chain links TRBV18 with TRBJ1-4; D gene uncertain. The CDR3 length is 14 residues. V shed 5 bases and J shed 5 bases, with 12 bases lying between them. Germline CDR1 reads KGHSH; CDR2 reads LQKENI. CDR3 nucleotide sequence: TGTGCCAGCTCAGTCCGGGGTACGAATGAAAAACTGTTTTTT. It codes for CASSVRGTNEKLFF.

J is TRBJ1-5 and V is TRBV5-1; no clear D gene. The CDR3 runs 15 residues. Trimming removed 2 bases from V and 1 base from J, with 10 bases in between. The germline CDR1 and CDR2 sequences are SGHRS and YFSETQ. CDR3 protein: CASSFGEGSNQPQHF. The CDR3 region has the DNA TGCGCCAGCAGCTTCGGGGAGGGAAGCAATCAGCCCCAGCATTTT.

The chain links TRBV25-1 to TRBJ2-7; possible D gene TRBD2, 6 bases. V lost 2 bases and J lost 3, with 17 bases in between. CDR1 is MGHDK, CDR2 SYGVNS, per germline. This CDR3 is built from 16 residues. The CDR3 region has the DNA TGTGCCAGCAGTGAAGGCGGGACTGCACGCAACTACGAGCAGTACTTC. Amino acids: CASSEGGTARNYEQYF.

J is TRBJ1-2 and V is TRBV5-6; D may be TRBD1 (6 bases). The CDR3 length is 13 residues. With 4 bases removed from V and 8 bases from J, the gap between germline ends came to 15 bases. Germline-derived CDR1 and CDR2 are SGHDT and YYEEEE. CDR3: CASSLQGPAGYTF. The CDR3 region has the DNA TGTGCCAGCAGCCTTCAGGGGCCCGCGGGCTACACCTTC.

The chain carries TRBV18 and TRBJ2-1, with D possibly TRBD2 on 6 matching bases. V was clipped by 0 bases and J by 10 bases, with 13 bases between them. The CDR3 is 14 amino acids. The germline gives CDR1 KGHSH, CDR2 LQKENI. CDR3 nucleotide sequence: TGTGCCAGCTCACCACCGGGGCGGGGCGGGGAGCAGTTCTTC. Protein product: CASSPPGRGGEQFF.

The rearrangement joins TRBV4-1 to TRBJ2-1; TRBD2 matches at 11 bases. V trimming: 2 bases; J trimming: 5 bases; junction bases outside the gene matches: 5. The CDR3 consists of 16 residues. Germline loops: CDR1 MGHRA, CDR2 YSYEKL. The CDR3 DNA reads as TGCGCCAGCAGCCAATTGCGACTAGCGGGGAACAATGAGCAGTTCTTC. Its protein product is CASSQLRLAGNNEQFF.

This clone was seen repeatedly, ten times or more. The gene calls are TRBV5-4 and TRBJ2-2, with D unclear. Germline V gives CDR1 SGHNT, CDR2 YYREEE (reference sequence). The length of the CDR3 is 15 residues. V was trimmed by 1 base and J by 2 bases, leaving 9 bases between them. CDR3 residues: CASSLKLGNTGELFF. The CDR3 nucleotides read TGTGCCAGCAGCTTGAAACTCGGAAACACCGGGGAGCTGTTTTTT.

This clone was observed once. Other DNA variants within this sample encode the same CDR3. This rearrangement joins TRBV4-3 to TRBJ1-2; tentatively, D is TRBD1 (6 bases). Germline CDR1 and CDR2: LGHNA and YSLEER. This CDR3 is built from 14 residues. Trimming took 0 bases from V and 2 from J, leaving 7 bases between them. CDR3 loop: CASSQDTGNYGYTF. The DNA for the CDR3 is TGCGCCAGCAGCCAAGACACAGGGAACTATGGCTACACCTTC.

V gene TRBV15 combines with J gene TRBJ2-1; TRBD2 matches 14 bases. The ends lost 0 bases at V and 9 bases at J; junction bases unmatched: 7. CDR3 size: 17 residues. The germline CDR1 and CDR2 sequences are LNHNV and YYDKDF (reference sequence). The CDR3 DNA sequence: TGTGCCACCAGCAGAGATCGGACTAGCGGGAGGAAGGTTGAGCAGTTCTTC. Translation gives CATSRDRTSGRKVEQFF.

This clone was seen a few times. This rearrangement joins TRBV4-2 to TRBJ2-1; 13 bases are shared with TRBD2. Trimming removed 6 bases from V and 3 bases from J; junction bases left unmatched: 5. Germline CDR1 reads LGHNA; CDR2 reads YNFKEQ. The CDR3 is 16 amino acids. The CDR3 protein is CASRRTSGSFYNEQFF. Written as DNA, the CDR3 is TGTGCCAGCAGACGGACTAGCGGGAGTTTCTACAATGAGCAGTTCTTC.

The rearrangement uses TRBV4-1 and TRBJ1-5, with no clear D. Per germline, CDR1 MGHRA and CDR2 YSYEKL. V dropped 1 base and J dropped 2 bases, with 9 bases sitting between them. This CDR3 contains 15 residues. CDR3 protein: CASSQVGRGNQPQHF. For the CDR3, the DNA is TGCGCCAGCAGCCAAGTGGGAAGGGGCAATCAGCCCCAGCATTTT.

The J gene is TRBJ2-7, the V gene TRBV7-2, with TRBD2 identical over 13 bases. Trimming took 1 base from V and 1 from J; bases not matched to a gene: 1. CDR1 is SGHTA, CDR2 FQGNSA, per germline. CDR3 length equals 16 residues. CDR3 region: CASSLGTSGSSYEQYF. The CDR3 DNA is TGTGCCAGCAGCTTAGGGACTAGCGGGAGTTCCTACGAGCAGTACTTC.

CDR3 coding DNA: TGTGCCAGCAGCGTAGGGAGAGGGGGCGAGCAGTACTTC. Its protein is CASSVGRGGEQYF. The chain has TRBV9 and TRBJ2-7; D possibly corresponds to TRBD1 (6 bases). The germline V gene has CDR1 SGDLS and CDR2 YYNGEE. V shed 0 bases and J shed 6 bases, with 10 bases lying between them. The CDR3 is 13 residues long.

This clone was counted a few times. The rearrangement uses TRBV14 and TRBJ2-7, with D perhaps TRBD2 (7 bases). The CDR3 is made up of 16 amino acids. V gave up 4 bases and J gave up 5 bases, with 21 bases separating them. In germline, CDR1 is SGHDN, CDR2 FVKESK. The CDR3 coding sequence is TGTGCCAGCAGCCGGGCGTCGGGGGGCATTTGGGACGAGCAGTACTTC. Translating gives CASSRASGGIWDEQYF.

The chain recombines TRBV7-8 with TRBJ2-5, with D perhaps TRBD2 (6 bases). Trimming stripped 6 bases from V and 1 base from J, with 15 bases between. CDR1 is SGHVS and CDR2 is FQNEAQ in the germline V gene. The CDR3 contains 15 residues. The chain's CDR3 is CASSPWGEAQETQYF. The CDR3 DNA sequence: TGTGCCAGCAGTCCGTGGGGGGAGGCCCAAGAGACCCAGTACTTC. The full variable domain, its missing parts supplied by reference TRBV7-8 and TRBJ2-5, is GAGVSQSPRYKVAKRGQDVALRCDPISGHVSLFWYQQALGQGPEFLTYFQNEAQLDKSGLPSDRFFAERPEGSVSTLKIQRTQQEDSAVYLCASSPWGEAQETQYFGPGTRLLVL.

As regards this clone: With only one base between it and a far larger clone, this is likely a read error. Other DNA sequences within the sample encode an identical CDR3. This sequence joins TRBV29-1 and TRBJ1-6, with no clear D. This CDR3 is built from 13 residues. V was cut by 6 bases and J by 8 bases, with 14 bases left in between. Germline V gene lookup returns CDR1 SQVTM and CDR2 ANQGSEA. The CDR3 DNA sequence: TGCAGCGTCCTACCAAGAGACGATTCACCCCTCCACTTT. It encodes CSVLPRDDSPLHF.